The rows below give T cell receptor beta chains drawn from one sample of a study of T cell repertoires in ileal Crohn's disease. Generated by immunoSEQ multiplex PCR, the TCRdb table keeps only in-frame clones and is missing some. The sample has around 17,000 clones; roughly three fifths are singletons. Sequencing was done on a sample of ileal tissue. These receptors originate from an adult with Crohn's disease. CDR3s include the opening cysteine and the closing phenylalanine or tryptophan. A D gene is named only where the DNA matches it firmly. Clone sizes are given selectively: once, few, many, or a class where the clone is expanded.

clone_size,j_call,cdr3_length,v_call,d_call,cdr3_aa,cdr3_nt
NA,TRBJ2-1,15,TRBV5-5,TRBD1,CASTTHELPGGEQFF,TGTGCCAGCACAACCCACGAGCTACCAGGGGGTGAGCAGTTCTTC
NA,TRBJ2-7,16,TRBV4-1,NA,CASSPLGERERPEQYF,TGCGCCAGCAGCCCCCTGGGGGAACGGGAGCGCCCCGAGCAGTACTTC
once,TRBJ2-7,17,TRBV4-3,NA,CASSQDLWGRGAGEQYF,TGCGCCAGCAGCCAAGATCTTTGGGGACGGGGGGCCGGCGAGCAGTACTTC
NA,TRBJ1-2,14,TRBV5-1,TRBD1,CASSSGQVNYGYTF,TGCGCCAGCAGCTCAGGACAGGTTAACTATGGCTACACCTTC
few,TRBJ2-7,15,TRBV6-1,NA,CASTPRTAFLNEQYF,TGTGCCAGCACCCCCAGGACAGCATTTCTAAACGAGCAGTACTTC
NA,TRBJ2-7,15,TRBV19,TRBD1,CASRSGQSSSYEQYF,TGTGCCAGTAGATCGGGACAGTCAAGCTCCTACGAGCAGTACTTC
few,TRBJ1-1,14,TRBV6-5,NA,CASSSLYGGTEAFF,TGTGCCAGCAGTTCTCTCTACGGGGGGACTGAAGCTTTCTTT
few,TRBJ2-7,15,TRBV7-9,TRBD2,CASSQLAGGGYEQYF,TGTGCCAGCAGCCAACTAGCGGGAGGCGGATACGAGCAGTACTTC
NA,TRBJ2-5,13,TRBV18,NA,CASSPGTGETQYF,TGTGCCAGCTCACCGGGAACAGGGGAGACCCAGTACTTC
NA,TRBJ2-1,15,TRBV5-4,NA,CASSFEAASYNEQFF,TGTGCCAGCAGCTTCGAAGCGGCCTCCTACAATGAGCAGTTCTTC
once,TRBJ2-7,15,TRBV11-2,TRBD1,CASSSRDRGNYEQYF,TGTGCCAGCAGCTCCCGGGACAGGGGTAACTACGAGCAGTACTTC
NA,TRBJ1-3,15,TRBV15,TRBD1,CATSRGTGYENTIYF,TGTGCCACCAGCAGAGGGACAGGGTATGAAAACACCATATATTTT
NA,TRBJ2-2,13,TRBV2,NA,CATNKRDIGELFF,TGTGCCACCAATAAAAGAGACATCGGGGAGCTGTTTTTT
NA,TRBJ2-7,15,TRBV27,NA,CASSSFGGSGGEQYF,TGTGCCAGCAGTTCCTTTGGTGGGAGCGGTGGCGAGCAGTACTTC
NA,TRBJ2-1,12,TRBV25-1,TRBD2,CASNGRDNEQFF,TGTGCCAGCAATGGGAGGGACAATGAGCAGTTCTTC
NA,TRBJ1-2,14,TRBV6-5,NA,CASSGAGSGYGYTF,TGTGCCAGCAGTGGAGCAGGGTCAGGCTATGGCTACACCTTC
NA,TRBJ2-7,13,TRBV7-2,NA,CASSLSPSYEQYF,TGTGCCAGCAGCTTAAGTCCGAGCTACGAGCAGTACTTC
once,TRBJ2-7,14,TRBV18,NA,CASSLHEDSYEQYF,TGTGCCAGCTCACTCCATGAAGACAGCTACGAGCAGTACTTC
few,TRBJ1-5,12,TRBV28,NA,CASTSSNQPQHF,TGTGCCAGCACCAGTAGCAATCAGCCCCAGCATTTT
NA,TRBJ2-1,15,TRBV6-4,TRBD1,CASSPDRGSWNEQFF,TGTGCCAGCAGTCCCGACAGGGGGAGTTGGAATGAGCAGTTCTTC
NA,TRBJ1-2,13,TRBV5-4,NA,CASRLTGTNGYTF,TGTGCCAGCAGGTTAACCGGGACAAACGGCTACACCTTC
once,TRBJ1-1,14,TRBV9,NA,CASSAGDRGTEAFF,TGTGCCAGCAGCGCGGGCGATAGGGGCACTGAAGCTTTCTTT
few,TRBJ2-7,12,TRBV13,NA,CASSREDYEQYF,TGTGCCAGCAGCCGTGAGGACTACGAGCAGTACTTC
NA,TRBJ1-5,15,TRBV27,TRBD1,CASSPGQVRGQPQHF,TGTGCCAGCAGTCCCGGACAGGTGAGGGGTCAGCCCCAGCATTTT
NA,TRBJ2-1,16,TRBV25-1,NA,CASSGGLGEGGGEQFF,TGTGCCAGCAGTGGGGGGCTGGGGGAGGGGGGTGGTGAGCAGTTCTTC
medium-sized,TRBJ1-1,13,TRBV6-5,TRBD1,CASSYEGGGEAFF,TGTGCCAGCAGTTACGAAGGGGGCGGTGAAGCTTTCTTT
NA,TRBJ1-2,13,TRBV2,NA,CASRPGSVYGYTF,TGTGCCAGCCGACCAGGGTCTGTCTATGGCTACACCTTC
once,TRBJ2-5,13,TRBV7-7,TRBD2,CASSGSRGETQYF,TGTGCTAGCAGCGGGAGTCGGGGGGAGACCCAGTACTTC
NA,TRBJ2-1,14,TRBV30,NA,CAWRAGGAFDEQFF,TGTGCCTGGAGGGCTGGCGGAGCCTTCGATGAGCAGTTCTTC
NA,TRBJ2-7,13,TRBV30,TRBD1,CAWSSLYRGEQYF,TGTGCCTGGAGTTCCCTTTACAGGGGCGAGCAGTACTTC
NA,TRBJ1-3,14,TRBV11-2,TRBD1,CASSPDRARNTIYF,TGTGCCAGCAGCCCCGACAGGGCCAGAAACACCATATATTTT
NA,TRBJ1-1,12,TRBV29-1,NA,CSVVGGGTEAFF,TGCAGCGTTGTAGGGGGTGGCACTGAAGCTTTCTTT
NA,TRBJ2-3,14,TRBV6-4,TRBD1,CASSRQGATDTQYF,TGTGCCAGCAGTCGACAGGGGGCCACAGATACGCAGTATTTT
NA,TRBJ2-6,17,TRBV5-7,NA,CASGAGRVQSRANVLTF,TGTGCCAGCGGAGCGGGTCGCGTACAAAGTCGGGCCAACGTCCTGACTTTC
few,TRBJ2-1,17,TRBV5-1,TRBD2,CASSYISGTDAYNEQFF,TGCGCCAGCAGCTATATTAGCGGGACGGACGCCTACAATGAGCAGTTCTTC
few,TRBJ1-5,13,TRBV2,NA,CASSDRTVWPQHF,TGTGCCAGCAGCGATCGGACAGTTTGGCCCCAGCATTTT
NA,TRBJ2-7,14,TRBV7-2,TRBD1,CASSFWGQIYEQYF,TGTGCCAGCAGCTTCTGGGGACAGATCTACGAGCAGTACTTC
NA,TRBJ2-5,14,TRBV19,NA,CASSIDYSAETQYF,TGTGCCAGTAGTATTGACTACTCGGCGGAGACCCAGTACTTC
NA,TRBJ2-5,18,TRBV11-2,TRBD2,CASSPGGRSAGGEETQYF,TGTGCCAGCAGCCCCGGCGGACGGTCAGCGGGAGGGGAAGAGACCCAGTACTTC
NA,TRBJ1-2,15,TRBV7-9,NA,CASSLAGATGYGYTF,TGTGCCAGCAGCTTGGCCGGAGCTACTGGCTATGGCTACACCTTC
NA,TRBJ2-2,14,TRBV19,NA,CASSNGKNTGELFF,TGTGCCAGTAGTAACGGGAAGAACACCGGGGAGCTGTTTTTT
NA,TRBJ2-3,15,TRBV5-1,TRBD2,CASSFRLAGVDTQYF,TGCGCCAGCAGCTTCAGGCTAGCGGGAGTAGATACGCAGTATTTT
NA,TRBJ1-1,14,TRBV6-5,NA,CASSRQTERTEAFF,TGTGCCAGCAGTCGACAGACCGAGAGGACTGAAGCTTTCTTT
NA,TRBJ1-5,15,TRBV7-2,NA,CASSLARFDNQPQHF,TGTGCCAGCAGCTTAGCGCGTTTCGACAATCAGCCCCAGCATTTT
few,TRBJ2-3,14,TRBV2,TRBD1,CASRQGGPQDTQYF,TGTGCCAGCAGACAGGGGGGCCCACAAGATACGCAGTATTTT
NA,TRBJ2-4,14,TRBV2,TRBD1,CASSADRGKNIQYF,TGTGCCAGCAGCGCAGACAGGGGCAAAAACATTCAGTACTTC
few,TRBJ2-1,13,TRBV18,NA,CASSRVRGDEQFF,TGTGCCAGCTCCCGGGTTCGAGGCGATGAGCAGTTCTTC
NA,TRBJ1-3,16,TRBV6-5,NA,CASSYSDSLFGNTIYF,TGTGCCAGCAGTTACTCGGACAGCCTTTTCGGAAACACCATATATTTT
NA,TRBJ2-1,13,TRBV6-1,NA,CASKEGYNSEQFF,TGTGCCAGCAAAGAGGGCTACAATTCTGAGCAGTTCTTC